This T cell receptor beta chain was recorded in a study of shared clonotypes between healthy human individuals. The method was immunoSEQ multiplex PCR; TCRdb's version includes in-frame clones alone and lacks a portion of them. Of about 480,000 clones listed, around 79% are singletons. CDR1 MNHEY and CDR2 SMNVEV come from the germline V gene (reference sequence). The CDR3 consists of 16 residues. V was trimmed by 5 bases and J by 3 bases, leaving 17 bases between them. The sequence derives from a middle-aged woman in good health. Some clones in this sample may be carry-over from other donors' samples. Input material: PBMCs. The chain uses TRBV27 and TRBJ1-5; D is unresolved. Here the CDR3 DNA reads TGTGCCAGCAGTCCTGGGAGCGTGAATGACAATCAGCCCCAGCATTTT. It yields the protein CASSPGSVNDNQPQHF.